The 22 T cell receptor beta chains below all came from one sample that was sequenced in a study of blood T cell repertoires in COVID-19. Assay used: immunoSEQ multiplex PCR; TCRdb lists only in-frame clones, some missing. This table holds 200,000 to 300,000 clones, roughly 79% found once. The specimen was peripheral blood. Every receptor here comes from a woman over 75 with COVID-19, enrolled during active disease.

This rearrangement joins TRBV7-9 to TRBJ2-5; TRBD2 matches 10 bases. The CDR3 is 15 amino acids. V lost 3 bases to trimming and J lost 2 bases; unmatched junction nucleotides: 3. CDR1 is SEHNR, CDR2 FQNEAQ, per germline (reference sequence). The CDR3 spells CASSFSGRWQETQYF. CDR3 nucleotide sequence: TGTGCCAGCAGCTTTAGCGGGAGGTGGCAAGAGACCCAGTACTTC.

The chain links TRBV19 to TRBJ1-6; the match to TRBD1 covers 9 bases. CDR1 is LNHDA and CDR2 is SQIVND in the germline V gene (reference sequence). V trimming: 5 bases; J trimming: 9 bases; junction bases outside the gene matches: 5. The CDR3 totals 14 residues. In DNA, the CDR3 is TGTGCCAGTAGTTCGGGACAGGGAACTTCACCCCTCCACTTT. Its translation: CASSSGQGTSPLHF.

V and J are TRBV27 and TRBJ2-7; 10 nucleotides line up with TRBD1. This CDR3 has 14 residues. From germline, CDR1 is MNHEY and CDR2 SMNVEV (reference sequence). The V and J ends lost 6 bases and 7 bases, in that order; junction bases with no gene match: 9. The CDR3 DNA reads TGTGCCAGCAGGAAGACAGGGGGCTGGGGTGAGCAGTACTTC. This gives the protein CASRKTGGWGEQYF.

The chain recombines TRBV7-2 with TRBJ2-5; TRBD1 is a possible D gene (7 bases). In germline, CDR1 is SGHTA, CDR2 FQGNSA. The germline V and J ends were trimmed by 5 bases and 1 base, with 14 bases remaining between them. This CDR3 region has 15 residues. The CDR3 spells CASSPGGTVQETQYF. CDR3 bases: TGTGCCAGCAGCCCAGGGGGGACGGTCCAAGAGACCCAGTACTTC.

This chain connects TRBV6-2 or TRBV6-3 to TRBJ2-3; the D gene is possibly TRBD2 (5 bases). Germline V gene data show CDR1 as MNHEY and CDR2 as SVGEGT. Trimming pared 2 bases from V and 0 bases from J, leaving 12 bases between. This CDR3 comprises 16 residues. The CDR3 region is CASSYVGRPSTDTQYF. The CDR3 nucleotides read TGTGCCAGCAGTTACGTAGGGAGACCTAGCACAGATACGCAGTATTTT.

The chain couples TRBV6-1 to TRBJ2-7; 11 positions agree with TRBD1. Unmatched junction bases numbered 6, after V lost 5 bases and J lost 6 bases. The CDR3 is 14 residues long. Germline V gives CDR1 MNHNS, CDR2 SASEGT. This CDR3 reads CASSFGQGAFEQYF. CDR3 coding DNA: TGTGCCAGCAGTTTCGGACAGGGGGCTTTCGAGCAGTACTTC.

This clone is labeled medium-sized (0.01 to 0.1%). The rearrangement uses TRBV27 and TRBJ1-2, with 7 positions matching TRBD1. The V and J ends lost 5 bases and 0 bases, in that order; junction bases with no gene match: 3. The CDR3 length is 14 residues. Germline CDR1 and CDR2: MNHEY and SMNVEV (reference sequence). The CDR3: CASSTQGANYGYTF. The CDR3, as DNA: TGTGCCAGCAGTACCCAGGGGGCTAACTATGGCTACACCTTC.

The CDR3 loop reads CASKGDRDSPLHF. The CDR3 DNA is TGTGCCAGCAAAGGAGACAGGGACTCACCCCTCCACTTT. The chain carries TRBV2 and TRBJ1-6; 7 nucleotides agree with TRBD1. This CDR3 has 13 residues. With 7 bases clipped from V and 10 bases from J, the junction kept 7 bases outside the gene matches. Germline CDR1 is SNHLY and CDR2 is FYNNEI.

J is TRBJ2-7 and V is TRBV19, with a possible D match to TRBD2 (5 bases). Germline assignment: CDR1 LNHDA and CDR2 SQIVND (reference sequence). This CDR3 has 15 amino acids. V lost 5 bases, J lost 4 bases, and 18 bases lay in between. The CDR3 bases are TGTGCCAGTAGTGCCGGGGATGTAAGACGTTACGAGCAGTACTTC. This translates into CASSAGDVRRYEQYF.

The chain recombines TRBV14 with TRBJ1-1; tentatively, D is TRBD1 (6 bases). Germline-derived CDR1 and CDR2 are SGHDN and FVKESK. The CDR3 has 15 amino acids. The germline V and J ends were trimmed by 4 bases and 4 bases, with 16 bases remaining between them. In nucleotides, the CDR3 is TGTGCCAGCAGCCGAACCCCCGGGACAACCACTGAAGCTTTCTTT. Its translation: CASSRTPGTTTEAFF.

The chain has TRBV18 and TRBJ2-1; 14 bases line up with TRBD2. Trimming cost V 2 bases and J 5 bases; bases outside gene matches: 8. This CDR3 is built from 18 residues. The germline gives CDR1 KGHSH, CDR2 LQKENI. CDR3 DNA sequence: TGTGCCAGCTCACCAAGGGGAGTGGGACTAGCGGGAGACAATGAGCAGTTCTTC. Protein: CASSPRGVGLAGDNEQFF.

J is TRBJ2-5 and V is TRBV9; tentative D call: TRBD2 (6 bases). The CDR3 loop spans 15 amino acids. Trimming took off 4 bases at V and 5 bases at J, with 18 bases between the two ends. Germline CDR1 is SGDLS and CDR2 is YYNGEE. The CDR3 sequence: CASSFSGFGAETQYF. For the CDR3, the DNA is TGTGCCAGCAGCTTTAGCGGCTTTGGGGCGGAGACCCAGTACTTC.

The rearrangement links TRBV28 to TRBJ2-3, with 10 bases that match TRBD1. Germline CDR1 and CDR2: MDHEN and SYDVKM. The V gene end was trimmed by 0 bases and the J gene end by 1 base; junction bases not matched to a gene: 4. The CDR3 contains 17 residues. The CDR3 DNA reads TGTGCCAGCAGTTTATGGGGACAGGGGTCGGGCACAGATACGCAGTATTTT. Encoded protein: CASSLWGQGSGTDTQYF. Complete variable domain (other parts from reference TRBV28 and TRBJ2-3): DVKVTQSSRYLVKRTGEKVFLECVQDMDHENMFWYRQDPGLGLRLIYFSYDVKMKEKGDIPEGYSVSREKKERFSLILESASTNQTSMYLCASSLWGQGSGTDTQYFGPGTRLTVL.

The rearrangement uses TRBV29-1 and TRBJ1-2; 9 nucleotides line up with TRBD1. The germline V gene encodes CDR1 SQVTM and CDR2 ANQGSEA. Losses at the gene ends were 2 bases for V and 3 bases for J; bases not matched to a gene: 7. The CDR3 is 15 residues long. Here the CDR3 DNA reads TGCAGCGTTGAATCCCTGGACAGGGGCGACTATGGCTACACCTTC. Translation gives CSVESLDRGDYGYTF.

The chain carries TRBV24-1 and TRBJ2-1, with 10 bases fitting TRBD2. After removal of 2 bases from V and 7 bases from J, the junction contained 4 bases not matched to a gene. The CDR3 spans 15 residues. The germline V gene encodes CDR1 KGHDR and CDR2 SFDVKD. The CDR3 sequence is CATSDSRTSGNEQFF. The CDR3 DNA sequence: TGTGCCACCAGTGATTCCCGGACTAGCGGAAATGAGCAGTTCTTC.

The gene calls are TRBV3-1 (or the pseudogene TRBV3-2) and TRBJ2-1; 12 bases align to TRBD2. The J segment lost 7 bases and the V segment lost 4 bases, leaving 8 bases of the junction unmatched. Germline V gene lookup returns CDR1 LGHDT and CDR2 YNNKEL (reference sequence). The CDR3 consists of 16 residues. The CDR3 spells CASSLRTSGDGNEQFF. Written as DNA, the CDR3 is TGTGCCAGCAGCCTTCGGACTAGCGGGGATGGGAATGAGCAGTTCTTC.

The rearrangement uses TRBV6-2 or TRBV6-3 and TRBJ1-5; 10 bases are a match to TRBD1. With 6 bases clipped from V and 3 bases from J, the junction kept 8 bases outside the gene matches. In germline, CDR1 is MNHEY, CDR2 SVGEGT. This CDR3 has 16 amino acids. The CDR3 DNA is TGTGCCAGCAGCCCAAGGGACAGGGGTTTCAATCAGCCCCAGCATTTT. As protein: CASSPRDRGFNQPQHF.

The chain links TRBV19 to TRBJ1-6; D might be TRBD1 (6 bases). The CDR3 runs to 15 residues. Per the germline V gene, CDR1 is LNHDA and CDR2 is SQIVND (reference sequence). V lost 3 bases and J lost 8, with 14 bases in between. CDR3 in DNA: TGTGCCAGTAGTATTTGGGGGACATCCGATTCACCCCTCCACTTT. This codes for CASSIWGTSDSPLHF.

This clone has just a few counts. CDR3 coding DNA: TGTGCCAGCAGTTCACTAGCGTTGACCTACAATGAGCAGTTCTTC. It yields the protein CASSSLALTYNEQFF. The genes are TRBV7-2 and TRBJ2-1; 7 nucleotides line up with TRBD2. V shed 6 bases, J shed 2 bases, and the junction held 7 bases outside the gene matches. This CDR3 is 15 amino acids long. Germline-derived CDR1 and CDR2 are SGHTA and FQGNSA.

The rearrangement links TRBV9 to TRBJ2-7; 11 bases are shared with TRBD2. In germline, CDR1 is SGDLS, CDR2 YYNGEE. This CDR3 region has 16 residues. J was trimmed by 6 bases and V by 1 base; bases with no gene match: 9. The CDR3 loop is CASSVTSGSVIGEQYF. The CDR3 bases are TGTGCCAGCAGCGTAACTAGCGGGAGTGTTATTGGCGAGCAGTACTTC. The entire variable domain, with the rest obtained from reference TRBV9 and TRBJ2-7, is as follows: DSGVTQTPKHLITATGQRVTLRCSPRSGDLSVYWYQQSLDQGLQFLIQYYNGEERAKGNILERFSAQQFPDLHSELNLSSLELGDSALYFCASSVTSGSVIGEQYFGPGTRLTVT.

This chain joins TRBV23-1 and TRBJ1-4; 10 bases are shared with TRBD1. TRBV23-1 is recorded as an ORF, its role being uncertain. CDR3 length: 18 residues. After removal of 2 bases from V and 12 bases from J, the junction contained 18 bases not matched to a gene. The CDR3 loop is CASSQGGQGPRVKRELFF. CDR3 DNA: TGCGCCAGCAGTCAAGGGGGACAGGGGCCAAGGGTAAAACGCGAACTGTTTTTT.

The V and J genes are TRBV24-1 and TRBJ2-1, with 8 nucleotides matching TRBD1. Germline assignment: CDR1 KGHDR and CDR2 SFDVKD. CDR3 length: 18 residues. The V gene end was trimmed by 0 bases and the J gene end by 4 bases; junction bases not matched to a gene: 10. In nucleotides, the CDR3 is TGTGCCACCAGTGATTTGCAACAAGGACAGGGCAGATACAATGAGCAGTTCTTC. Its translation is CATSDLQQGQGRYNEQFF.